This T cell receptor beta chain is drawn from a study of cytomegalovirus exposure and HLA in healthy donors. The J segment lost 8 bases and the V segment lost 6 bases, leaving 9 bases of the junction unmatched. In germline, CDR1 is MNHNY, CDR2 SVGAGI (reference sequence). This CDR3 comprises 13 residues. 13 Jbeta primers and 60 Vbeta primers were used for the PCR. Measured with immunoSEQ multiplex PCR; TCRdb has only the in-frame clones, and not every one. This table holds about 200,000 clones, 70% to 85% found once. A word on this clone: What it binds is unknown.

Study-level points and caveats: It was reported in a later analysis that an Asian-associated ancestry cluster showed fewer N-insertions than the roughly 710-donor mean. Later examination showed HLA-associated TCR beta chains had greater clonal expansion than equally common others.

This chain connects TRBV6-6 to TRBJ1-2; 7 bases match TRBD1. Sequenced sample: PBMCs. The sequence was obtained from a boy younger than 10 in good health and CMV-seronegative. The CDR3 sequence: CASRSDRVGGYTF. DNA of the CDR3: TGTGCCAGCAGATCCGACAGGGTCGGCGGCTACACCTTC.